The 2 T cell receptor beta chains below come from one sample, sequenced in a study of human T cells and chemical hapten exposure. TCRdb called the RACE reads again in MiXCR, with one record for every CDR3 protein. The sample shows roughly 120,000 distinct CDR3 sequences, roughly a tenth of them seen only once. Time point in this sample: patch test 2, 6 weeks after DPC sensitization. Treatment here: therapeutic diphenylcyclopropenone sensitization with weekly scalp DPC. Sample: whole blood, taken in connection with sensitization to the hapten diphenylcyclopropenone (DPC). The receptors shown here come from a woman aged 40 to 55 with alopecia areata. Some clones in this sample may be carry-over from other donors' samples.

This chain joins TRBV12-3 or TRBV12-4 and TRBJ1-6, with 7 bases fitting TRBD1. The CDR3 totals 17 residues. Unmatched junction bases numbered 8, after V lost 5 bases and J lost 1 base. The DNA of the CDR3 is TGTGCCAGCAGTGGGCGGTCAGGGGGTTCCTATAATTCACCCCTCCACTTT. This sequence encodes CASSGRSGGSYNSPLHF.

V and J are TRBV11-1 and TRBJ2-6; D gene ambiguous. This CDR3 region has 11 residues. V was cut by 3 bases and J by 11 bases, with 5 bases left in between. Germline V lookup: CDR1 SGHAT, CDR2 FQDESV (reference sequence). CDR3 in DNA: TGTGCCAGCAGCTTCGACTACGTCCTGACTTTC. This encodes CASSFDYVLTF.